This passage covers 19 T cell receptor beta chains from one sample sequenced in a study of CD8+CD57+ T cells in acquired aplastic anemia. The template for TCR beta VDJ and CDR3 sequence profiling was genomic DNA. TCRdb independently ran MiXCR on the reads; one entry per CDR3 protein. In the table there are 250,000 to 350,000 distinct CDR3 sequences, approximately 56% of which are singletons. The source material was sorted CD4+, CD8+, or CD8+CD57+ T cells (not recorded which) from PBMCs. These receptors originate from a human donor with severe aplastic anemia or a healthy control (not recorded which).

This clonotype was recorded many times. This chain connects TRBV2 to TRBJ2-1, with TRBD2 identical over 9 bases. Per the germline V gene, CDR1 is SNHLY and CDR2 is FYNNEI. The CDR3 contains 12 residues. Trimming removed 6 bases from V and 9 bases from J; junction bases left unmatched: 3. CDR3 protein: CASRLAGFEQFF. CDR3 coding DNA: TGTGCCAGCAGGCTAGCGGGGTTTGAGCAGTTCTTC.

This clonotype was seen ten or more times. This rearrangement joins TRBV20-1 to TRBJ2-1, with D maybe TRBD1 (7 bases). This CDR3 has 16 residues. V lost 5 bases and J 9 bases, leaving 26 bases between the germline ends. Looked up from germline, CDR1 is DFQATT and CDR2 is SNEGSKA (reference sequence). In DNA, the CDR3 is TGCAGTGCTCAGCAGGCAGGGGGGATTCTTACAGGTGAGCAGTTCTTC. It is translated as CSAQQAGGILTGEQFF.

The chain links TRBV15 to TRBJ2-7, with 14 bases fitting TRBD2. The germline CDR1 and CDR2 sequences are LNHNV and YYDKDF (reference sequence). The CDR3 length is 14 residues. Trimming cost V 4 bases and J 9 bases; bases outside gene matches: 5. This CDR3 reads CATSTGTSGSGQYF. In nucleotides, the CDR3 is TGTGCCACCAGCACCGGGACTAGCGGGAGCGGGCAGTACTTC.

This clonotype was found many times. The genes are TRBV15 and TRBJ2-7; D uncertain. The germline CDR1 and CDR2 sequences are LNHNV and YYDKDF (reference sequence). This CDR3 comprises 12 residues. Between the trimmed V and J ends, which lost 0 bases and 9 bases, there was a span of 9 bases. CDR3 amino acids: CATSRDMIGQYF. The CDR3 nucleotides read TGTGCCACCAGCAGAGATATGATCGGGCAGTACTTC.

Details on this clonotype: Mismatch with germline at one junction end may stem from a read error. The J gene is TRBJ2-1, the V gene TRBV5-1; D remains ambiguous. Per germline, CDR1 SGHRS and CDR2 YFSETQ. The CDR3 has 14 amino acids. The CDR3 loop is CASSLVGIYNEQFF. CDR3 bases: TGTGCCAGCAGCTTAGTCGGAATTTACAATGAGCAGTTCTTC.

The rearrangement joins TRBV7-9 to TRBJ2-7; D possibly corresponds to TRBD1 (5 bases). CDR1 is SEHNR, CDR2 FQNEAQ, per germline (reference sequence). V gave up 6 bases and J gave up 3 bases, with 15 bases separating them. The CDR3 has 14 amino acids. CDR3 DNA: TGTGCCAGCAGTTTTAGTTCAGGGAACTACGAGCAGTACTTC. This gives the protein CASSFSSGNYEQYF.

This clonotype was seen only once. The V call is TRBV10-3, the J call TRBJ2-2, with 10 nucleotides matching TRBD1. The CDR3 runs to 15 residues. With 4 bases clipped from V and 1 base from J, the junction kept 0 bases outside the gene matches. Germline lookup yields CDR1 ENHRY and CDR2 SYGVKD. In nucleotides, the CDR3 is TGTGCCATCAGTGGGACAGGGGGGAACACCGGGGAGCTGTTTTTT. Translating gives CAISGTGGNTGELFF.

The V gene is TRBV20-1, the J gene TRBJ2-2, with TRBD2 identical over 13 bases. The V segment lost 4 bases and the J segment 5 bases; nucleotides outside the gene matches: 4. Germline V gene lookup returns CDR1 DFQATT and CDR2 SNEGSKA (reference sequence). The CDR3 is 15 residues long. This CDR3 is CSANRLAGGTGELFF. The CDR3 bases are TGCAGTGCTAATAGACTAGCGGGAGGTACCGGGGAGCTGTTTTTT.

This clonotype was found many times. CDR3 nucleotide sequence: TGCGCCAGCAGCTTGGCAGGTACGCGGAACTATGGCTACACCTTC. As protein: CASSLAGTRNYGYTF. The V and J genes are TRBV5-1 and TRBJ1-2; D gene uncertain. V was clipped by 0 bases and J by 2 bases, with 11 bases between them. The length of the CDR3 is 15 residues. Germline V lookup: CDR1 SGHRS, CDR2 YFSETQ.

This clonotype was seen only once. The chain combines TRBV9 with TRBJ1-2, with D perhaps TRBD1 (5 bases). The germline V and J ends were trimmed by 5 bases and 4 bases, with 21 bases remaining between them. The CDR3 loop spans 16 amino acids. Germline V gene lookup returns CDR1 SGDLS and CDR2 YYNGEE. DNA of the CDR3: TGTGCCAGCAGACACACTGGCGGGGGGAATCCCTATGGCTACACCTTC. The encoded protein is CASRHTGGGNPYGYTF.

This clonotype was recorded many times. The V gene is TRBV6-1, the J gene TRBJ2-5, with a possible D match to TRBD2 (6 bases). The CDR3 runs to 15 residues. Trimming cost V 2 bases and J 1 base, with 11 bases left between them. Germline loops: CDR1 MNHNS, CDR2 SASEGT. The CDR3 loop reads CASSEMGGFQETQYF. The CDR3 nucleotides read TGTGCCAGCAGTGAAATGGGAGGATTCCAAGAGACCCAGTACTTC.

The rearrangement links TRBV5-5 to TRBJ1-2; TRBD1 agrees at 9 bases. CDR1 and CDR2 (germline): SGHKS, YYEKEE (reference sequence). This CDR3 region has 19 residues. V trimming: 3 bases; J trimming: 8 bases; junction bases outside the gene matches: 23. The CDR3 loop reads CASSSGQGTGGYLPGGYTF. CDR3 in DNA: TGTGCCAGCAGCTCCGGACAGGGAACAGGGGGCTATCTTCCTGGAGGCTACACCTTC. Drawing the rest from reference TRBV5-5 and TRBJ1-2, the complete variable domain is DAGVTQSPTHLIKTRGQQVTLRCSPISGHKSVSWYQQVLGQGPQFIFQYYEKEERGRGNFPDRFSARQFPNYSSELNVNALLLGDSALYLCASSSGQGTGGYLPGGYTFGSGTRLTVV.

The V gene is TRBV2, the J gene TRBJ1-6; 7 bases line up with TRBD1. With V trimmed by 6 bases and J by 5 bases, 7 bases remained unmatched. The CDR3 is 15 amino acids. From germline, CDR1 is SNHLY and CDR2 FYNNEI. The CDR3 loop is CASRETGWDNSPLHF. The CDR3 DNA reads TGTGCCAGCAGGGAGACAGGGTGGGATAATTCACCCCTCCACTTT.

The V gene is TRBV2, the J gene TRBJ2-5; no clear D. V was cut by 6 bases and J by 5 bases, with 13 bases left in between. This CDR3 has 13 amino acids. Germline values: CDR1 SNHLY, CDR2 FYNNEI. The CDR3 nucleotides read TGTGCCAGCAGGGATGGGATGTGGGAGACCCAGTACTTC. It specifies CASRDGMWETQYF.

This clonotype was seen a handful of times. The chain has TRBV6-1 and TRBJ2-5; 8 bases align to TRBD1. Germline V gene data show CDR1 as MNHNS and CDR2 as SASEGT. This CDR3 is 15 amino acids long. The junction had 7 bases not matched to a gene; V was cut back by 6 bases and J by 1 base. The CDR3 protein is CASSFGTGSQETQYF. CDR3 DNA: TGTGCCAGCAGCTTTGGGACAGGCAGCCAAGAGACCCAGTACTTC.

The count of this clonotype is one. Mismatch with germline at one junction end may stem from a read error. The V gene is TRBV6-2 or TRBV6-3, the J gene TRBJ1-1; D is undetermined. The CDR3 contains 13 residues. Germline CDR1 is MNHEY and CDR2 is SVGEGT. CDR3 protein: CASSYGPSEEVWF. The CDR3 DNA sequence: TGTGCCAGCAGTTATGGTCCATCCGAAGAAGTATGGTTT.

The rearrangement links TRBV29-1 to TRBJ2-3; tentative D call: TRBD1 (5 bases). The CDR3 is made up of 13 amino acids. The V and J ends lost 0 bases and 6 bases respectively, with 10 bases between them. Germline assignment: CDR1 SQVTM and CDR2 ANQGSEA. CDR3 nucleotide sequence: TGCAGCGTTGAAGACAGGGTAGTGGATACGCAGTATTTT. Its protein is CSVEDRVVDTQYF.

J is TRBJ1-2 and V is TRBV20-1; D not certain. The CDR3 covers 13 residues. CDR1 and CDR2 (germline): DFQATT, SNEGSKA (reference sequence). V lost 2 bases, J lost 5 bases, and 12 bases lay in between. CDR3 in DNA: TGCAGTGCTAGACCCAACCGAGGTTATGGCTACACCTTC. Translated, it gives CSARPNRGYGYTF.

A few counts support this clonotype. J is TRBJ2-3 and V is TRBV7-6; no firm D call. Between the trimmed V and J ends, which lost 4 bases and 6 bases, there was a span of 8 bases. Germline V gene lookup returns CDR1 SGHVS and CDR2 FNYEAQ. The CDR3 contains 12 residues. The CDR3 nucleotides are TGTGCCAGCAGCTATATAGAGGATACGCAGTATTTT. It specifies CASSYIEDTQYF.